Listed here are 20 T cell receptor beta chains from one sample, sequenced in a study of blood T cell repertoires in COVID-19. TCRdb's table, derived via immunoSEQ multiplex PCR, lists solely in-frame clones and lacks some. The sample holds about 140,000 clones, around 90% seen once. Material for sequencing was peripheral blood. Receptors were obtained from a woman aged 80 or older with acute or convalescent COVID-19.

V gene TRBV6-5 combines with J gene TRBJ1-2; D is uncertain. V lost 0 bases to trimming and J lost 4 bases, with 6 bases between them. Germline V gene data show CDR1 as MNHEY and CDR2 as SVGAGI. The CDR3 extends over 13 amino acids. The CDR3 region is CASSYSVGYGYTF. The CDR3 nucleotides read TGTGCCAGCAGTTACTCGGTCGGCTATGGCTACACCTTC.

The J gene is TRBJ1-1, the V gene TRBV29-1; 8 positions agree with TRBD1. The CDR3 sequence is 13 residues long. The germline V gene encodes CDR1 SQVTM and CDR2 ANQGSEA. The J segment lost 5 bases and the V segment lost 7 bases, leaving 9 bases of the junction unmatched. Written as DNA, the CDR3 is TGCAGCGCACGACAGGGGAGGAGTACTGAAGCTTTCTTT. Translation: CSARQGRSTEAFF. Based on the CDR3 plus reference TRBV29-1 and TRBJ1-1, the full variable domain is SAVISQKPSRDICQRGTSLTIQCQVDSQVTMMFWYRQQPGQSLTLIATANQGSEATYESGFVIDKFPISRPNLTFSTLTVSNMSPEDSSIYLCSARQGRSTEAFFGQGTRLTVV.

The V call is TRBV9, the J call TRBJ1-5; TRBD1 might be the D (5 bases). V shed 3 bases and J shed 2 bases, with 18 bases lying between them. The length of the CDR3 is 17 residues. Germline V lookup: CDR1 SGDLS, CDR2 YYNGEE. The CDR3 loop reads CASSAGAGRGGNQPQHF. The CDR3 DNA sequence: TGTGCCAGCAGCGCCGGTGCAGGGCGGGGAGGCAATCAGCCCCAGCATTTT. The variable domain in full, with the rest retrieved from reference TRBV9 and TRBJ1-5, is DSGVTQTPKHLITATGQRVTLRCSPRSGDLSVYWYQQSLDQGLQFLIQYYNGEERAKGNILERFSAQQFPDLHSELNLSSLELGDSALYFCASSAGAGRGGNQPQHFGDGTRLSIL.

This clone has more than one count but fewer than ten. This chain links TRBV18 with TRBJ1-3, with 8 bases that match TRBD1. Trimming removed 3 bases from V and 0 bases from J; junction bases left unmatched: 1. This CDR3 spans 15 amino acids. Germline loops: CDR1 KGHSH, CDR2 LQKENI. The CDR3 protein is CASSPGQASGNTIYF. As DNA, the CDR3 is TGTGCCAGCTCACCGGGACAGGCCTCTGGAAACACCATATATTTT.

The CDR3 DNA reads TGTGCCAGCAGTTTAGCATCATTTCAGCCCCAGCATTTT. It specifies CASSLASFQPQHF. The gene calls are TRBV12-3 or TRBV12-4 and TRBJ1-5; no reliable D call. This CDR3 is 13 amino acids long. The V end lost 0 bases, the J end lost 6 bases, and 6 bases lay between the germline ends.

The V call is TRBV6-5, the J call TRBJ1-1, with D possibly TRBD1 on 5 matching bases. CDR3 length: 15 residues. Looked up from germline, CDR1 is MNHEY and CDR2 is SVGAGI. V was trimmed by 5 bases and J by 1 base, leaving 14 bases between them. CDR3 in DNA: TGTGCCAGCAGTCCTCTGGGACTGGGGAACACTGAAGCTTTCTTT. Translation: CASSPLGLGNTEAFF.

This rearrangement joins TRBV6-6 to TRBJ1-5, with a tentative D call TRBD1 (5 bases). V gave up 5 bases and J gave up 2 bases, with 13 bases separating them. CDR3 length equals 15 residues. Germline-derived CDR1 and CDR2 are MNHNY and SVGAGI (reference sequence). CDR3 region: CASSHPQGGNQPQHF. The CDR3 DNA follows: TGTGCCAGCAGTCACCCGCAAGGGGGCAATCAGCCCCAGCATTTT.

The chain uses TRBV11-3 and TRBJ1-2, with D perhaps matching TRBD1 (5 bases). The germline gives CDR1 SGHNT, CDR2 YENEEA. Trimming left V 0 bases short and J 8 bases short, with 10 bases between. This CDR3 contains 13 residues. Here the CDR3 reads CASSLDGGAGYTF. Written as DNA, the CDR3 is TGTGCCAGCAGCTTAGATGGAGGGGCAGGCTACACCTTC.

This clone was detected once. The chain couples TRBV19 to TRBJ2-3; D possibly corresponds to TRBD1 (6 bases). This CDR3 spans 13 amino acids. The V gene lost 6 bases and the J gene lost 5 bases, with 12 bases spanning the gap. The germline CDR1 and CDR2 sequences are LNHDA and SQIVND (reference sequence). CDR3: CASSQGLGDTQYF. In nucleotides, the CDR3 is TGTGCCAGTAGCCAGGGGTTGGGAGATACGCAGTATTTT.

V is TRBV7-9 and J is TRBJ1-2; D may be TRBD1 (5 bases). Germline V gene sequence: CDR1 SEHNR, CDR2 FQNEAQ (reference sequence). This CDR3 spans 15 amino acids. V was clipped by 4 bases and J by 5 bases, with 17 bases between them. Here the CDR3 DNA reads TGTGCCAGCAGCTCGGGGCCGAGCGGGGTATATGGCTACACCTTC. It yields the protein CASSSGPSGVYGYTF.

The chain is built from TRBV30 and TRBJ1-4; no clear D gene. CDR1 is GTSNPN and CDR2 is SVGIG in the germline V gene (reference sequence). Trimming pared 0 bases from V and 0 bases from J, leaving 14 bases between. The CDR3 totals 17 residues. In nucleotides, the CDR3 is TGTGCCTGGAGTGTACCCGGGTTCTCCGCAACTAATGAAAAACTGTTTTTT. Protein product: CAWSVPGFSATNEKLFF.

The gene calls are TRBV9 and TRBJ2-5, with D perhaps TRBD2 (5 bases). CDR3 size: 15 residues. The V gene lost 0 bases and the J gene lost 5 bases, with 14 bases spanning the gap. The germline gives CDR1 SGDLS, CDR2 YYNGEE. The CDR3 loop is CASSVGPSTGETQYF. CDR3 in DNA: TGTGCCAGCAGCGTAGGGCCCTCAACGGGGGAGACCCAGTACTTC. The variable domain in full, completed from reference TRBV9 and TRBJ2-5, reads DSGVTQTPKHLITATGQRVTLRCSPRSGDLSVYWYQQSLDQGLQFLIQYYNGEERAKGNILERFSAQQFPDLHSELNLSSLELGDSALYFCASSVGPSTGETQYFGPGTRLLVL.

This clone was observed a handful of times. This sequence joins TRBV5-6 and TRBJ1-2, with D perhaps matching TRBD1 (6 bases). Between the trimmed V and J ends, which lost 1 base and 1 base, there was a span of 8 bases. CDR3 length: 14 amino acids. Germline V CDR1 and CDR2: SGHDT, YYEEEE. The CDR3 DNA follows: TGTGCCAGCAGCTTGCAGGGGCGTAACTATGGCTACACCTTC. It encodes CASSLQGRNYGYTF.

The chain uses TRBV21-1 and TRBJ1-6; TRBD1, the D gene given by the table, was not confirmed from the DNA. TRBV21-1 is flagged as a pseudogene. The CDR3 extends over 15 amino acids. As DNA, the CDR3 is TGTGCCAGCACCGATTCTGACAGCATCAATTCACCCCTCCACTTT. It translates to CASTDSDSINSPLHF.

The chain uses TRBV5-1 and TRBJ2-7, with a possible D match to TRBD1 (6 bases). This CDR3 is 14 amino acids long. V was pared by 0 bases and J by 6 bases, with 13 bases between. The germline V gene encodes CDR1 SGHRS and CDR2 YFSETQ. CDR3 coding DNA: TGCGCCAGCAGCTTGGGAGACAGGTCAGGCGAGCAGTACTTC. It encodes CASSLGDRSGEQYF.

This clone was detected only a few times. This rearrangement joins TRBV12-3 or TRBV12-4 to TRBJ1-1; no reliable D call. This CDR3 region has 12 residues. The ends were cut back, 3 bases at V and 5 bases at J, with 7 bases in the middle. CDR3: CASSFPGTEAFF. The CDR3 nucleotides read TGTGCCAGCAGTTTTCCGGGGACTGAAGCTTTCTTT.

Only one count was recorded for this clone. V is TRBV5-4 and J is TRBJ1-1; tentative D call: TRBD1 (5 bases). Germline V gives CDR1 SGHNT, CDR2 YYREEE (reference sequence). The CDR3 is 13 residues long. The V and J ends lost 1 base and 6 bases respectively, with 10 bases between them. The CDR3 region has the DNA TGTGCCAGCAGCTTGAACCTGGGGCCTGAAGCTTTCTTT. It codes for CASSLNLGPEAFF.

This rearrangement joins TRBV5-1 to TRBJ1-4; 8 nucleotides align to TRBD1. The length of the CDR3 is 21 residues. The germline gives CDR1 SGHRS, CDR2 YFSETQ. V shed 4 bases and J 4 bases; nucleotides not matched to a gene: 24. This CDR3 reads CASSPAQDRVIIGRINEKLFF. The CDR3 DNA is TGCGCCAGCAGCCCCGCACAGGACAGGGTCATAATAGGACGTATTAATGAAAAACTGTTTTTT.

The chain carries TRBV9 and TRBJ1-2; no clear D. Trimming cost V 0 bases and J 4 bases, with 10 bases left between them. The CDR3 is 14 residues long. CDR1 is SGDLS, CDR2 YYNGEE, per germline. CDR3 loop: CASSVDLKSYGYTF. The CDR3 DNA follows: TGTGCCAGCAGCGTAGATTTAAAATCCTATGGCTACACCTTC.

The count of this clone is one. V and J are TRBV7-6 and TRBJ1-1, with TRBD1 as a possible D gene (5 bases). The V and J ends lost 4 bases and 6 bases respectively, with 12 bases between them. This CDR3 region has 13 residues. Germline-derived CDR1 and CDR2 are SGHVS and FNYEAQ. The CDR3 DNA reads TGTGCCAGCAGCTGGGGCGGGGGGGCTGAAGCTTTCTTT. Its protein is CASSWGGGAEAFF.